The clone carrying this T cell receptor beta chain occurred a few times. This entry comes from a study of blood T cell repertoires in COVID-19. In the study overall: The cDNA or gDNA used as material had been derived from T cells, B-cell-depleted T cells, or PBMCs.

The data were produced by immunoSEQ multiplex PCR, yet TCRdb's version contains in-frame clones alone and is incomplete. The table shows about 170,000 clones, with about 87% occurring only once. There are 20 residues in the CDR3. Trimming removed 0 bases at V and 0 bases at J, with 23 bases between. The V gene's germline CDR1 is KGHSH and CDR2 LQKENI. V is TRBV18 and J is TRBJ1-1, with D possibly matching TRBD1 (6 bases). The receptor's source is a man aged 60 to 75 with COVID-19, enrolled during active disease. Sequenced sample: peripheral blood. CDR3 nucleotide sequence: TGTGCCAGCTCACCACCGGATGCGGGGGGCCTGCGGGGGATGAACACTGAAGCTTTCTTT. This codes for CASSPPDAGGLRGMNTEAFF.